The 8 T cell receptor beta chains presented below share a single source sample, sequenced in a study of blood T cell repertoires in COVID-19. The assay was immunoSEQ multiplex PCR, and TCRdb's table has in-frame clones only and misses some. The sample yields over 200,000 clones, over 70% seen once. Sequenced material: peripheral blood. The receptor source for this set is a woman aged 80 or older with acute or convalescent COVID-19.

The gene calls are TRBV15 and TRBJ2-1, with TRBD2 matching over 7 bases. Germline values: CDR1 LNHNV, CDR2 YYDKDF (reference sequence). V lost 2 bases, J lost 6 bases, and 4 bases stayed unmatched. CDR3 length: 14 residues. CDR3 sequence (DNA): TGTGCCACCAGCAGACTAGCGGATGGCAATGAGCAGTTCTTC. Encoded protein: CATSRLADGNEQFF.

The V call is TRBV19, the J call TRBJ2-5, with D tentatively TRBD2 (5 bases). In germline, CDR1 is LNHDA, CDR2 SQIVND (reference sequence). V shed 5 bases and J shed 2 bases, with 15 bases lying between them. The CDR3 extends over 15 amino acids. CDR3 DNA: TGTGCCAGTAGTCATCGTCGAGGGATTCAAGAGACCCAGTACTTC. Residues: CASSHRRGIQETQYF.

Written as DNA, the CDR3 is TGTGCCAGTAGTACACTTATGGACTCTGTCGGGACCCAGTACTTC. Protein product: CASSTLMDSVGTQYF. The V call is TRBV19, the J call TRBJ2-5, with D perhaps TRBD2 (5 bases). V lost 4 bases to trimming and J lost 7 bases, with 19 bases between them. The CDR3 has 15 amino acids. Germline lookup yields CDR1 LNHDA and CDR2 SQIVND (reference sequence).

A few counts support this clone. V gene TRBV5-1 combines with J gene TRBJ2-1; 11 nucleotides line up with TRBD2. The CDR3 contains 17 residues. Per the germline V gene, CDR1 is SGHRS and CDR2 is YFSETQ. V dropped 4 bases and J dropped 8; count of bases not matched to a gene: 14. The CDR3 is CASSPTNSGGALDEQFF. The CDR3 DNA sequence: TGCGCCAGCAGCCCAACCAATAGCGGGGGGGCTCTCGATGAGCAGTTCTTC.

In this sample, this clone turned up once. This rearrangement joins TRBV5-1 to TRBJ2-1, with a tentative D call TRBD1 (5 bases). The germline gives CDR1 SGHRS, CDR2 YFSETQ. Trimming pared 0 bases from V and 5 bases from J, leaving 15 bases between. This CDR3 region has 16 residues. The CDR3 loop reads CASSLEGPRVNNEQFF. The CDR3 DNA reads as TGCGCCAGCAGCTTGGAAGGACCCAGGGTCAACAATGAGCAGTTCTTC.

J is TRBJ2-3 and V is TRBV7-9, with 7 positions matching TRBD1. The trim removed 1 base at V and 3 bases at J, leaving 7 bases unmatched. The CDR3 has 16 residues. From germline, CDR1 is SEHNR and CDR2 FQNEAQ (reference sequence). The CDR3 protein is CASSLDETGNTDTQYF. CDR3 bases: TGTGCCAGCAGCTTAGACGAGACAGGGAATACAGATACGCAGTATTTT.

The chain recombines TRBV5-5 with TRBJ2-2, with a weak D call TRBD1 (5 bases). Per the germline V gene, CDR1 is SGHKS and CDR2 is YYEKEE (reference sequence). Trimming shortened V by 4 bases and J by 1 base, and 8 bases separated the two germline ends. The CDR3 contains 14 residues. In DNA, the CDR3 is TGTGCCAGCAGCAGAACAGGGAACACCGGGGAGCTGTTTTTT. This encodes CASSRTGNTGELFF.

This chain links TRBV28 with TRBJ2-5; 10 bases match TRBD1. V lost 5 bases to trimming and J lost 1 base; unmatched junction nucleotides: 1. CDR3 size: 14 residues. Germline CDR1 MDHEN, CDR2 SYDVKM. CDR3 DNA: TGTGCCAGCAGTAGACAGGGGGCCCAAGAGACCCAGTACTTC. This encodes CASSRQGAQETQYF.